A selection of T cell receptor beta chains follows, all from one sample in a study of response to subunit inactivated influenza vaccine. TCRdb independently ran MiXCR on the RT-PCR reads; one entry per CDR3 protein. The sample lists a few hundred thousand distinct CDR3 sequences; 11% were seen once. The sample also formed part of further work on T cells expressing NK-cell markers.

The input for sequencing was PBMCs from blood, taken on the day of vaccination. The receptors were gathered from a man aged 45 to 65 who received an inactivated influenza vaccine. The CDR3 runs from the conserved cysteine through the conserved F or W. The order of the fields is D gene, V gene, J gene, clone size, CDR3 DNA, CDR3 protein. The D gene is left open where the match is weak. Only part of the rows carry a size: once, few, many, or a class if the clone is expanded.

d_gene: TRBD1; v_gene: TRBV19; j_gene: TRBJ2-6; abundance: few; CDR3nt: TGTGCCAGTAACACAGGGGAAATCTCTGGGGCCAACGTCCTGACTTTC; CDR3aa: CASNTGEISGANVLTF
d_gene: NA; v_gene: TRBV15; j_gene: TRBJ2-3; abundance: few; CDR3nt: TGTGCCACCAGCAGAGAAGGCAGGAGCACAGATACGCAGTATTTT; CDR3aa: CATSREGRSTDTQYF
d_gene: TRBD1; v_gene: TRBV29-1; j_gene: TRBJ2-2; abundance: few; CDR3nt: TGCAGCGTTGAGGGCCGCAACAGGGGGAACACCGGGGAGCTGTTTTTT; CDR3aa: CSVEGRNRGNTGELFF
d_gene: TRBD2; v_gene: TRBV20-1; j_gene: TRBJ2-3; abundance: few; CDR3nt: TGCAGTGCTAGAGATCTGCTAGCGGGAGGGACAGATACGCAGTATTTT; CDR3aa: CSARDLLAGGTDTQYF
d_gene: NA; v_gene: TRBV18; j_gene: TRBJ1-4; abundance: few; CDR3nt: TGTGCCAGCTCACCGATGGACAGCAGAAATGAAAAACTGTTTTTT; CDR3aa: CASSPMDSRNEKLFF
d_gene: TRBD1; v_gene: TRBV29-1; j_gene: TRBJ2-7; abundance: many; CDR3nt: TGCAGCGTTGTTCGGGACAGCGCCTACGAGCAGTACTTC; CDR3aa: CSVVRDSAYEQYF
d_gene: NA; v_gene: TRBV27; j_gene: TRBJ2-5; abundance: NA; CDR3nt: TGTGCCAGCAGCCTACCCGGTGGGGTTGGGGAGACCCAGTACTTC; CDR3aa: CASSLPGGVGETQYF
d_gene: NA; v_gene: TRBV12-3/TRBV12-4; j_gene: TRBJ2-5; abundance: NA; CDR3nt: TGTGCCAGCAGCACAGCCCCCGGGAGTCCGTACTTC; CDR3aa: CASSTAPGSPYF
d_gene: NA; v_gene: TRBV12-3/TRBV12-4; j_gene: TRBJ2-1; abundance: NA; CDR3nt: TGTGCCAGCAGTTTAGTGTACGGACTACAGGACTCCTACAATGAGCAGTTCTTC; CDR3aa: CASSLVYGLQDSYNEQFF
d_gene: NA; v_gene: TRBV20-1; j_gene: TRBJ2-5; abundance: NA; CDR3nt: TGCAGTGCTCCTGGCGCGGGACAAGAGACCCAGTACTTC; CDR3aa: CSAPGAGQETQYF
d_gene: TRBD2; v_gene: TRBV9; j_gene: TRBJ2-1; abundance: NA; CDR3nt: TGTGCCAGCAGCGTAGGGGGAGGTAGTAGCGGGAACGTCAATGAGCAGTTCTTC; CDR3aa: CASSVGGGSSGNVNEQFF
d_gene: NA; v_gene: TRBV15; j_gene: TRBJ1-3; abundance: NA; CDR3nt: TGTGCCACCAGCAGAGGTGGCAGGGAGTCGAACACCATATATTTT; CDR3aa: CATSRGGRESNTIYF
d_gene: TRBD1; v_gene: TRBV6-2/TRBV6-3; j_gene: TRBJ2-6; abundance: few; CDR3nt: TGTGCCAGCAGAGACAGGGGGCCTGGGGCCAACGTCCTGACTTTC; CDR3aa: CASRDRGPGANVLTF
d_gene: TRBD1; v_gene: TRBV20-1; j_gene: TRBJ1-3; abundance: few; CDR3nt: TGCAGTGCTAGCCCCATAAGGACAGGGGTTGGAAACACCATATATTTT; CDR3aa: CSASPIRTGVGNTIYF
d_gene: TRBD1; v_gene: TRBV12-5; j_gene: TRBJ2-1; abundance: few; CDR3nt: TGTGCTAGTGGTTTGGTAGGGGGGACAGGGCATGAGCAGTTCTTC; CDR3aa: CASGLVGGTGHEQFF
d_gene: TRBD2; v_gene: TRBV20-1; j_gene: TRBJ2-3; abundance: NA; CDR3nt: TGCAGTGCGACGACTAGCGGGGGGGCAGGCACGCAGTATTTT; CDR3aa: CSATTSGGAGTQYF
d_gene: NA; v_gene: TRBV18; j_gene: TRBJ2-1; abundance: few; CDR3nt: TGTGCCAGCTCACCACTGACAATCCTCTCCTACAATGAGCAGTTCTTC; CDR3aa: CASSPLTILSYNEQFF
d_gene: NA; v_gene: TRBV11-1; j_gene: TRBJ2-3; abundance: NA; CDR3nt: TGTGCCAGCAGCCACCGACAGAGCACAGATACGCAGTATTTT; CDR3aa: CASSHRQSTDTQYF
d_gene: TRBD2; v_gene: TRBV11-2; j_gene: TRBJ2-4; abundance: NA; CDR3nt: TGTGCCAGCAGCCCACCGGGACTAGCGGGGGGCGGGGACATTCAGTACTTC; CDR3aa: CASSPPGLAGGGDIQYF
d_gene: NA; v_gene: TRBV9; j_gene: TRBJ2-3; abundance: NA; CDR3nt: TGTGCCAGCAGCGTCTTCACAGGGCAAACAGATACGCAGTATTTT; CDR3aa: CASSVFTGQTDTQYF
d_gene: NA; v_gene: TRBV3-1; j_gene: TRBJ2-7; abundance: NA; CDR3nt: TGTGCCAGCAGCCAAGATTCGGAGGACGAGCAGTACTTC; CDR3aa: CASSQDSEDEQYF
d_gene: NA; v_gene: TRBV19; j_gene: TRBJ2-7; abundance: once; CDR3nt: TGTGCCAGTAGTGTCAATGGACCTACCTACGAGCAGTACTTC; CDR3aa: CASSVNGPTYEQYF
d_gene: TRBD2; v_gene: TRBV4-2; j_gene: TRBJ2-3; abundance: NA; CDR3nt: TGTGCCAGCAGCCAACGGGTGGGGACTAGCGGCCGAGGTAGCACAGATACGCAGTATTTT; CDR3aa: CASSQRVGTSGRGSTDTQYF
d_gene: NA; v_gene: TRBV20-1; j_gene: TRBJ2-3; abundance: few; CDR3nt: TGCAGTGCTAGTAGGTCTTTCGGGAGCACAGATACGCAGTATTTT; CDR3aa: CSASRSFGSTDTQYF
d_gene: NA; v_gene: TRBV5-1; j_gene: TRBJ2-1; abundance: few; CDR3nt: TGCGCCAGCAGCTTGTCGAGGGGGATTAACAATGAGCAGTTCTTC; CDR3aa: CASSLSRGINNEQFF
d_gene: TRBD2; v_gene: TRBV27; j_gene: TRBJ2-4; abundance: NA; CDR3nt: TGTGCCAGCAGTCTTTTTAGCGGGAGGGGGACCAAAAACATTCAGTACTTC; CDR3aa: CASSLFSGRGTKNIQYF
d_gene: NA; v_gene: TRBV29-1; j_gene: TRBJ2-7; abundance: few; CDR3nt: TGCAGCGTTGGACTCCATGGAGAGCAGTACTTC; CDR3aa: CSVGLHGEQYF
d_gene: TRBD2; v_gene: TRBV20-1; j_gene: TRBJ2-3; abundance: few; CDR3nt: TGCAGTGCCACACTAGCGGCGACAGATACGCAGTATTTT; CDR3aa: CSATLAATDTQYF
d_gene: NA; v_gene: TRBV2; j_gene: TRBJ2-1; abundance: few; CDR3nt: TGTGCCAGCAGTGGGACCCAGGCTTACAATGAGCAGTTCTTC; CDR3aa: CASSGTQAYNEQFF
d_gene: NA; v_gene: TRBV2; j_gene: TRBJ2-1; abundance: NA; CDR3nt: TGTGCCAGCAGTGAACCCCAGAGCAATGAGCAGTTCTTC; CDR3aa: CASSEPQSNEQFF
d_gene: NA; v_gene: TRBV5-1; j_gene: TRBJ2-1; abundance: few; CDR3nt: TGCGCCAGCAGCTTGGCCCCCGGTCCTTACAATGAGCAGTTCTTC; CDR3aa: CASSLAPGPYNEQFF
d_gene: NA; v_gene: TRBV7-8; j_gene: TRBJ2-1; abundance: NA; CDR3nt: TGTGCCAGCAGCGCTGGGGGCGGGAGTAGAATTGAGCAGTTCTTC; CDR3aa: CASSAGGGSRIEQFF
d_gene: NA; v_gene: TRBV12-3/TRBV12-4; j_gene: TRBJ2-2; abundance: NA; CDR3nt: TGTGCCAGCAAACAAGCGGGCACCGGGGAGCTGTTTTTT; CDR3aa: CASKQAGTGELFF
d_gene: NA; v_gene: TRBV12-3/TRBV12-4; j_gene: TRBJ1-5; abundance: many; CDR3nt: TGTGCCAGCAGTTTTCGGGGCAATCAGCCCCAGCATTTT; CDR3aa: CASSFRGNQPQHF
d_gene: TRBD1; v_gene: TRBV18; j_gene: TRBJ1-1; abundance: many; CDR3nt: TGTGCCAGCTCACCAACAGGGGCCTGGAACACTGAAGCTTTCTTT; CDR3aa: CASSPTGAWNTEAFF
d_gene: NA; v_gene: TRBV10-3; j_gene: TRBJ2-7; abundance: NA; CDR3nt: TGTGCCAGCCTAGAAGGGACAAACCTCTACGAGCAGTACTTC; CDR3aa: CASLEGTNLYEQYF
d_gene: TRBD1; v_gene: TRBV3-1; j_gene: TRBJ2-3; abundance: NA; CDR3nt: TGTGCCAGCAGCCGGGGACAGGGGGCTGTAGATACGCAGTATTTT; CDR3aa: CASSRGQGAVDTQYF
d_gene: NA; v_gene: TRBV20-1; j_gene: TRBJ2-2; abundance: NA; CDR3nt: TGCAGTGCTAGTTTCGGGGGCAGCACCGGGGAGCTGTTTTTT; CDR3aa: CSASFGGSTGELFF
d_gene: TRBD2; v_gene: TRBV6-1; j_gene: TRBJ2-1; abundance: few; CDR3nt: TGTGCCAGCAACAAGGGCGGGAGTTTGGCCAATGAGCAGTTCTTC; CDR3aa: CASNKGGSLANEQFF
d_gene: TRBD1; v_gene: TRBV5-4; j_gene: TRBJ2-7; abundance: NA; CDR3nt: TGTGCCAGCAGCTTGGGAGGGACAGGGCTGCACTACGAGCAGTACTTC; CDR3aa: CASSLGGTGLHYEQYF
d_gene: NA; v_gene: TRBV29-1; j_gene: TRBJ1-4; abundance: NA; CDR3nt: TGCAGCTCTAGGGGGAAGGATGAAAAACTGTTTTTT; CDR3aa: CSSRGKDEKLFF
d_gene: NA; v_gene: TRBV4-3; j_gene: TRBJ1-1; abundance: NA; CDR3nt: TGCGCCAGCAGCCAAGAAGCAGGCGGCACTGAAGCTTTCTTT; CDR3aa: CASSQEAGGTEAFF
d_gene: NA; v_gene: TRBV6-1; j_gene: TRBJ2-3; abundance: NA; CDR3nt: TGTGCCAGCAGTGGCTCTCGCCGTGGGGGTACGCAGTATTTT; CDR3aa: CASSGSRRGGTQYF
d_gene: TRBD1; v_gene: TRBV7-8; j_gene: TRBJ2-1; abundance: many; CDR3nt: TGTGCCAGCAGCTTCCTGGGACAGGGAAGAGCGGATGATGAGCAGTTCTTC; CDR3aa: CASSFLGQGRADDEQFF
d_gene: TRBD1; v_gene: TRBV6-5; j_gene: TRBJ1-4; abundance: few; CDR3nt: TGTGCCAGCAGTTCCCCGACAGGGCGTATCCCAACTAATGAAAAACTGTTTTTT; CDR3aa: CASSSPTGRIPTNEKLFF
d_gene: NA; v_gene: TRBV7-9; j_gene: TRBJ2-1; abundance: few; CDR3nt: TGTGCCAGCAGCCCAGGGAATGGTGAGCAGTTCTTC; CDR3aa: CASSPGNGEQFF
d_gene: NA; v_gene: TRBV10-3; j_gene: TRBJ2-1; abundance: NA; CDR3nt: TGTGCCATCAGTGAAGTGCGGGGGCCCTACAATGAGCAGTTCTTC; CDR3aa: CAISEVRGPYNEQFF
d_gene: TRBD2; v_gene: TRBV20-1; j_gene: TRBJ2-1; abundance: NA; CDR3nt: TGCACCGCTAGGGGGAGCGGGAGCTTCTACAATGAGCAGTTCTTC; CDR3aa: CTARGSGSFYNEQFF
d_gene: NA; v_gene: TRBV24-1; j_gene: TRBJ1-2; abundance: few; CDR3nt: TGTGCCACCAGTGATTTAGGTGGCTACACCTTC; CDR3aa: CATSDLGGYTF
d_gene: TRBD1; v_gene: TRBV19; j_gene: TRBJ1-6; abundance: few; CDR3nt: TGTGCCAGTAGACAGGGGGGTAATTCACCCCTCCACTTT; CDR3aa: CASRQGGNSPLHF
d_gene: TRBD2; v_gene: TRBV6-1; j_gene: TRBJ2-5; abundance: NA; CDR3nt: TGTGCCAGCAGCGAAAGCGGGAGAGGACCTGAGACCCAGTACTTC; CDR3aa: CASSESGRGPETQYF
d_gene: NA; v_gene: TRBV24-1; j_gene: TRBJ2-7; abundance: NA; CDR3nt: TGTGCCACCAGTGGACGGGACTACGAGCAGTACTTC; CDR3aa: CATSGRDYEQYF
d_gene: NA; v_gene: TRBV6-6; j_gene: TRBJ2-3; abundance: few; CDR3nt: TGTGCCATCAGAGGATTTAGCACAGATACGCAGTATTTT; CDR3aa: CAIRGFSTDTQYF
d_gene: NA; v_gene: TRBV12-3/TRBV12-4; j_gene: TRBJ1-1; abundance: few; CDR3nt: TGTGCCAGCAGTCGAACAGTATTGAACACTGAAGCTTTCTTT; CDR3aa: CASSRTVLNTEAFF
d_gene: NA; v_gene: TRBV6-2/TRBV6-3; j_gene: TRBJ2-1; abundance: NA; CDR3nt: TGTGCCAGCAGAGCCCCCCGCCTAGCAGCCTACAATGAGCAGTTCTTC; CDR3aa: CASRAPRLAAYNEQFF
d_gene: NA; v_gene: TRBV30; j_gene: TRBJ2-1; abundance: NA; CDR3nt: TGTGCCTGGAGCGGGGTAGCGGTAGACAATGAGCAGTTCTTC; CDR3aa: CAWSGVAVDNEQFF
d_gene: TRBD1; v_gene: TRBV18; j_gene: TRBJ2-7; abundance: NA; CDR3nt: TGTGCCAGCTCACCAATGACAGGGGGCTACGAGCAGTACTTC; CDR3aa: CASSPMTGGYEQYF
d_gene: NA; v_gene: TRBV7-9; j_gene: TRBJ2-3; abundance: NA; CDR3nt: TGTGCCAGCAGCTTAGGGCAGGACCCTTTTTTGGATACGCAGTATTTT; CDR3aa: CASSLGQDPFLDTQYF
d_gene: TRBD1; v_gene: TRBV7-2; j_gene: TRBJ2-3; abundance: many; CDR3nt: TGTGCCAGCAGCTTAGCGTTTATCGGGGCGACAGGGCCCACAGCTACGCAGTATTTT; CDR3aa: CASSLAFIGATGPTATQYF
d_gene: TRBD2; v_gene: TRBV20-1; j_gene: TRBJ2-3; abundance: many; CDR3nt: TGCAGTGCTGTTAAAGAATGGGGTTCGGGAGGGGGCACAGATACGCAGTATTTT; CDR3aa: CSAVKEWGSGGGTDTQYF